Listed here are 29 T cell receptor beta chains from one sample, sequenced in a study of human T cells and chemical hapten exposure. TCRdb analysed the RACE reads with MiXCR anew, one entry per CDR3 protein. The data show 82,000 or so distinct CDR3 sequences, 13% seen once. Documented time point: patch test 3, about 24 weeks after DPC sensitization. Treatment here: therapeutic diphenylcyclopropenone sensitization with weekly scalp DPC. Sequencing was performed on whole blood, taken in connection with sensitization to the hapten diphenylcyclopropenone (DPC). The receptors derive from a woman aged 50 to 60 with alopecia areata. Some clones in this sample may be carry-over from other donors' samples.

The chain recombines TRBV27 with TRBJ2-5; the D gene is possibly TRBD1 (6 bases). V lost 3 bases and J 1 base, leaving 12 bases between the germline ends. Germline V gene lookup returns CDR1 MNHEY and CDR2 SMNVEV (reference sequence). This CDR3 comprises 15 residues. The CDR3 region is CASSLGRGLQETQYF. The CDR3 bases are TGTGCCAGCAGTTTGGGCAGGGGCCTCCAAGAGACCCAGTACTTC.

This clonotype occurred many times. This chain joins TRBV20-1 and TRBJ2-4; perhaps TRBD1 as D (5 bases). Trimming left V 6 bases short and J 14 bases short, with 14 bases between. In germline, CDR1 is DFQATT, CDR2 SNEGSKA (reference sequence). The CDR3 is 10 residues long. CDR3 amino acids: CSAKIVGEYF. The DNA for the CDR3 is TGCAGTGCAAAGATCGTAGGGGAGTACTTC.

This clonotype was observed a handful of times. The chain recombines TRBV6-2 or TRBV6-3 with TRBJ2-7; TRBD2 agrees at 7 bases. The CDR3 consists of 16 residues. The germline V gene encodes CDR1 MNHEY and CDR2 SVGEGT. V was clipped by 5 bases and J by 2 bases; unmatched bases: 12. In DNA form, the CDR3 reads TGTGCCAGCAGTACCAAGGTAACGGGAGGTCCCTACGAGCAGTACTTC. Amino acid sequence: CASSTKVTGGPYEQYF.

This clonotype occurred many times. The rearrangement uses TRBV27 and TRBJ1-6, with D tentatively TRBD1 (6 bases). Germline V gene sequence: CDR1 MNHEY, CDR2 SMNVEV (reference sequence). Trimming cost V 2 bases and J 6 bases, with 8 bases left between them. The CDR3 has 14 residues. DNA for the CDR3: TGTGCCAGCAGTTTAGGGGGCATTAATTCACCCCTCCACTTT. Its protein product is CASSLGGINSPLHF.

This clonotype was recorded at least ten times. The chain couples TRBV7-9 to TRBJ1-1, with D possibly being TRBD1 (5 bases). V dropped 6 bases and J dropped 5 bases, with 25 bases sitting between them. This CDR3 has 17 amino acids. Germline V gene data show CDR1 as SEHNR and CDR2 as FQNEAQ (reference sequence). The CDR3 region is CASSLELDWTKSTEAFF. The CDR3 DNA reads TGTGCCAGCAGTCTAGAATTAGATTGGACAAAGAGTACTGAAGCTTTCTTT. The entire variable domain, with the rest obtained from reference TRBV7-9 and TRBJ1-1, is as follows: DTGVSQNPRHKITKRGQNVTFRCDPISEHNRLYWYRQTLGQGPEFLTYFQNEAQLEKSRLLSDRFSAERPKGSFSTLEIQRTEQGDSAMYLCASSLELDWTKSTEAFFGQGTRLTVV.

V usage is TRBV18 and J usage is TRBJ1-1; TRBD1 is a possible D gene (6 bases). V was clipped by 1 base and J by 1 base, with 7 bases between them. The CDR3 runs to 14 residues. Germline lookup yields CDR1 KGHSH and CDR2 LQKENI. The CDR3 loop is CASSPLGANTEAFF. In DNA, the CDR3 is TGTGCCAGCTCACCACTGGGGGCGAACACTGAAGCTTTCTTT.

This clonotype has a count of ten or more. This chain's CDR3 is CASSFGLLEDTQYF. For the CDR3, the DNA is TGCGCCAGCAGCTTTGGACTTCTCGAAGATACGCAGTATTTT. V is TRBV5-1 and J is TRBJ2-3; D possibly corresponds to TRBD2 (5 bases). The V end was cut by 2 bases, the J end by 5 bases, with 12 bases between. Germline values: CDR1 SGHRS, CDR2 YFSETQ. The CDR3 runs 14 residues.

This clonotype was counted at least ten times. The rearrangement links TRBV14 to TRBJ1-1; no definite D call. CDR3 length equals 19 residues. Trimming pared 3 bases from V and 1 base from J, leaving 24 bases between. The germline CDR1 and CDR2 sequences are SGHDN and FVKESK. CDR3 sequence reads: CASSQYRLSSFRKNTEAFF. The CDR3 DNA sequence: TGTGCCAGCAGCCAGTATAGGCTTTCGTCTTTTAGGAAGAACACTGAAGCTTTCTTT. Supplemented by reference TRBV14 and TRBJ1-1, the full variable domain reads EAGVTQFPSHSVIEKGQTVTLRCDPISGHDNLYWYRRVMGKEIKFLLHFVKESKQDESGMPNNRFLAERTGGTYSTLKVQPAELEDSGVYFCASSQYRLSSFRKNTEAFFGQGTRLTVV.

This clonotype was observed a handful of times. The chain couples TRBV5-4 to TRBJ2-1; 14 bases are shared with TRBD2. The CDR3 contains 17 residues. V gave up 0 bases and J gave up 10 bases; unmatched junction bases: 9. Per germline, CDR1 SGHNT and CDR2 YYREEE (reference sequence). CDR3: CASSLAAGTSGSREQFF. Here the CDR3 DNA reads TGTGCCAGCAGCTTGGCCGCCGGGACTAGCGGGAGTCGGGAGCAGTTCTTC.

At least ten counts were recorded for this clonotype. The V gene is TRBV12-3 or TRBV12-4, the J gene TRBJ2-3; a weak D match, TRBD1 (5 bases). CDR3 length: 13 amino acids. V was shortened by 4 bases and J by 10 bases, with 15 bases between the two germline ends. The CDR3 DNA reads as TGTGCCAGCAGTTGGGGCCCAATAGAGGCGCAGTATTTT. This codes for CASSWGPIEAQYF.

This clonotype was counted between two and nine times. The rearrangement uses TRBV4-1 and TRBJ1-5; TRBD1 matches at 7 bases. This CDR3 has 16 residues. The germline V gene encodes CDR1 MGHRA and CDR2 YSYEKL. After removal of 3 bases from V and 4 bases from J, the junction contained 9 bases not matched to a gene. The CDR3 nucleotides read TGCGCCAGCAGCCAGCACCAGGGGGTAGGAAATCAGCCCCAGCATTTT. Its protein is CASSQHQGVGNQPQHF.

This clonotype has a count of ten or more. V is TRBV6-1 and J is TRBJ2-1; D is undetermined. The CDR3 is 13 amino acids. The V gene lost 7 bases and the J gene lost 7 bases, with 14 bases spanning the gap. The germline V gene has CDR1 MNHNS and CDR2 SASEGT. The CDR3 sequence is CASNLNSLNEQFF. The CDR3 coding sequence is TGTGCCAGCAACCTAAACAGTTTGAATGAGCAGTTCTTC.

The gene calls are TRBV12-3 or TRBV12-4 and TRBJ2-3, with D uncertain. This CDR3 is 11 amino acids long. Trimming took 5 bases from V and 7 from J, leaving 7 bases between them. The CDR3 reads CASSQTHTQYF. The DNA of the CDR3 is TGTGCCAGCAGTCAGACCCATACGCAGTATTTT.

The chain is built from TRBV6-6 and TRBJ2-3; D perhaps matches TRBD1 (6 bases). The CDR3 sequence is 13 residues long. Trimming stripped 6 bases from V and 6 bases from J, with 13 bases between. From germline, CDR1 is MNHNY and CDR2 SVGAGI (reference sequence). The CDR3 DNA is TGTGCCAGCAGCCACCCCGACAGGGATACGCAGTATTTT. It translates to CASSHPDRDTQYF.

CDR3 bases: TGTGCCAGCAGTTATAGTTTGGAAGGCACTGAAGCTTTCTTT. Its protein is CASSYSLEGTEAFF. The genes are TRBV6-5 and TRBJ1-1, with D uncertain. Trimming removed 3 bases from V and 4 bases from J, with 12 bases in between. CDR3 length equals 14 residues. From germline, CDR1 is MNHEY and CDR2 SVGAGI.

This clonotype has a count of ten or more. This chain connects TRBV12-3 or TRBV12-4 to TRBJ1-5, with D unclear. This CDR3 region has 16 residues. V lost 0 bases and J 0 bases, leaving 9 bases between the germline ends. Here the CDR3 DNA reads TGTGCCAGCAGTTTAGCCCTTACAAGTAGCAATCAGCCCCAGCATTTT. Translating it yields CASSLALTSSNQPQHF.

The chain's CDR3 is CASSHRTGEDGYTF. In DNA, the CDR3 is TGTGCCAGCAGCCATCGGACAGGGGAGGATGGCTACACCTTC. The rearrangement links TRBV7-9 to TRBJ1-2; 9 nucleotides line up with TRBD1. This CDR3 region has 14 residues. Germline lookup yields CDR1 SEHNR and CDR2 FQNEAQ (reference sequence). Trimming cost V 5 bases and J 6 bases; bases outside gene matches: 7.

In this sample, this clonotype turned up a few times. V and J are TRBV12-2 and TRBJ1-5. TRBV12-2 is deemed a pseudogene. The CDR3 is made up of 13 amino acids. CDR3 residues: CASRFSADQPQHF. The DNA for the CDR3 is TGTGCAAGTCGCTTCTCGGCGGACCAGCCCCAGCATTTT.

In this sample, this clonotype turned up a few times. The rearrangement uses TRBV4-2 and TRBJ2-3, with D hard to call. CDR3 length: 18 amino acids. V was shortened by 6 bases and J by 2 bases, with 24 bases between the two germline ends. In germline, CDR1 is LGHNA, CDR2 YNFKEQ. The DNA for the CDR3 is TGTGCCAGCAGGGTTAACGGTGTGGGATCGGTGCTCACAGATACGCAGTATTTT. Its translation: CASRVNGVGSVLTDTQYF.

At least ten counts were recorded for this clonotype. The chain is built from TRBV29-1 and TRBJ2-5; 7 nucleotides line up with TRBD2. The junction had 5 bases not matched to a gene; V was cut back by 4 bases and J by 6 bases. Germline CDR1 SQVTM, CDR2 ANQGSEA. The CDR3 length is 12 residues. CDR3 sequence reads: CSVVPSGKTQYF. The CDR3 DNA reads as TGCAGCGTTGTACCCAGCGGGAAGACCCAGTACTTC.

The V and J genes are TRBV29-1 and TRBJ2-3, with 9 bases identical to TRBD2. The ends lost 6 bases at V and 3 bases at J; junction bases unmatched: 7. Germline values: CDR1 SQVTM, CDR2 ANQGSEA. CDR3 length equals 14 residues. As DNA, the CDR3 is TGCAGCGTAATTCTAGCGGGACGGACAGATACGCAGTATTTT. Protein sequence: CSVILAGRTDTQYF.

Note on this clonotype: Because the CDR3 is missing its conserved closing phenylalanine or tryptophan, this is likely a read error. The gene calls are TRBV7-9 and TRBJ1-4; no clear D. CDR3 length: 12 amino acids. Germline CDR1 and CDR2: SEHNR and FQNEAQ (reference sequence). Trimming pared 4 bases from V and 5 bases from J, leaving 5 bases between. The CDR3 spells CASSSWNEKLFY. The CDR3 DNA is TGTGCCAGCAGCTCCTGGAATGAAAAACTGTTTTAT.

This clonotype came up a few times. The chain links TRBV6-1 to TRBJ1-5; no clear D. CDR1 and CDR2 (germline): MNHNS, SASEGT. This CDR3 contains 16 residues. V was cut by 6 bases and J by 0 bases, with 15 bases left in between. This chain's CDR3 is CASSPNGVYSNQPQHF. The CDR3 DNA follows: TGTGCCAGCAGCCCAAACGGGGTCTATAGCAATCAGCCCCAGCATTTT.

There are a few counts of this clonotype. V gene TRBV19 combines with J gene TRBJ2-6; no reliable D call. This CDR3 has 16 residues. Per germline, CDR1 LNHDA and CDR2 SQIVND (reference sequence). With 5 bases removed from V and 1 base from J, the gap between germline ends came to 12 bases. CDR3 loop: CASSAAVGSGANVLTF. The DNA for the CDR3 is TGTGCCAGTAGTGCCGCCGTGGGGTCTGGGGCCAACGTCCTGACTTTC. The full variable domain, in which reference TRBV19 and TRBJ2-6 provide the parts outside the CDR3, is DGGITQSPKYLFRKEGQNVTLSCEQNLNHDAMYWYRQDPGQGLRLIYYSQIVNDFQKGDIAEGYSVSREKKESFPLTVTSAQKNPTAFYLCASSAAVGSGANVLTFGAGSRLTVL.

The chain employs TRBV30 and TRBJ2-3, with 7 bases aligning to TRBD1. V shed 2 bases, J shed 6 bases, and the junction held 8 bases outside the gene matches. Per germline, CDR1 GTSNPN and CDR2 SVGIG (reference sequence). CDR3 length: 14 amino acids. CDR3 protein: CAWSLAGGVDTQYF. The CDR3 DNA is TGTGCCTGGAGTTTGGCAGGGGGAGTGGATACGCAGTATTTT. The full variable domain, with the rest looked up from reference TRBV30 and TRBJ2-3, is SQTIHQWPATLVQPVGSPLSLECTVEGTSNPNLYWYRQAAGRGLQLLFYSVGIGQISSEVPQNLSASRPQDRQFILSSKKLLLSDSGFYLCAWSLAGGVDTQYFGPGTRLTVL.

This clonotype came up a few times. This chain connects TRBV9 to TRBJ1-1; the match to TRBD1 covers 8 bases. Trimming took 0 bases from V and 10 from J; bases not matched to a gene: 11. Germline V gene data show CDR1 as SGDLS and CDR2 as YYNGEE. The CDR3 sequence is 15 residues long. Written as DNA, the CDR3 is TGTGCCAGCAGCGTAGGGGGACAGGCTCCGTTGGGAGCTTTCTTT. The encoded protein is CASSVGGQAPLGAFF.

The J gene is TRBJ2-1, the V gene TRBV9; unclear D gene. CDR1 and CDR2 (germline): SGDLS, YYNGEE. Trimming took off 0 bases at V and 5 bases at J, with 12 bases between the two ends. The CDR3 is 15 residues long. CDR3 amino acids: CASSVEPRPHNEQFF. CDR3 nucleotides: TGTGCCAGCAGCGTAGAGCCTAGACCCCACAATGAGCAGTTCTTC.

The chain combines TRBV5-4 with TRBJ1-1; the D is unclear. There are 13 residues in the CDR3. Trimming left V 0 bases short and J 4 bases short, with 7 bases between. Germline V gives CDR1 SGHNT, CDR2 YYREEE (reference sequence). CDR3 nucleotides: TGTGCCAGCAGCTTGGAGGGTCCCACTGAAGCTTTCTTT. The encoded protein is CASSLEGPTEAFF.

This clonotype has only a few counts. This chain joins TRBV6-6 and TRBJ2-3; 9 bases align to TRBD1. Germline V lookup: CDR1 MNHNY, CDR2 SVGAGI (reference sequence). CDR3 size: 15 residues. V dropped 8 bases and J dropped 3; count of bases not matched to a gene: 9. The CDR3 DNA sequence: TGTGCCAGCGGCCCCGGGACAGGGTTGACAGATACGCAGTATTTT. Translating gives CASGPGTGLTDTQYF.